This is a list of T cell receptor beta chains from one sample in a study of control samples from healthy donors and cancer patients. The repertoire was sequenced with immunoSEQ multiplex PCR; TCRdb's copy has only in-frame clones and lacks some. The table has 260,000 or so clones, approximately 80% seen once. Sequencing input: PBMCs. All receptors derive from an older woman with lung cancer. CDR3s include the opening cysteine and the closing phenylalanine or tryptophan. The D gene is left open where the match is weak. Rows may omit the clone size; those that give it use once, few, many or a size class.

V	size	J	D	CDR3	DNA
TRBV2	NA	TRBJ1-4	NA	CASSVRAGEKLFF	TGTGCCAGCAGTGTCAGGGCAGGCGAAAAACTGTTTTTT
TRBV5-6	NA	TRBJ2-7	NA	CASSLGGRTYEQYF	TGTGCCAGCAGCTTGGGAGGGAGGACCTACGAGCAGTACTTC
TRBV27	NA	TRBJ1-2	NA	CASRAPGGGYGYTF	TGTGCCAGCAGGGCCCCGGGTGGGGGCTATGGCTACACCTTC
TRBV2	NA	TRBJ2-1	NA	CASNPDRYNEQFF	TGTGCCAGCAATCCTGACAGATACAATGAGCAGTTCTTC
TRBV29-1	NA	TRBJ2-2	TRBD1	CSVGTGSGGELFF	TGCAGCGTTGGGACAGGGTCGGGCGGGGAGCTGTTTTTT
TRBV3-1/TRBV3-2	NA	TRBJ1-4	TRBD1	CASSPIRPGTGNEKLFF	TGTGCCAGCAGCCCAATCCGACCCGGGACAGGGAATGAAAAACTGTTTTTT
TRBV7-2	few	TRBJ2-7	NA	CASSLTGVREQYF	TGTGCCAGCAGCTTAACCGGGGTAAGAGAGCAGTACTTC
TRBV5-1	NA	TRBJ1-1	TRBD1	CASSPPGTGMNTEAFF	TGCGCCAGCAGCCCACCAGGGACAGGTATGAACACTGAAGCTTTCTTT
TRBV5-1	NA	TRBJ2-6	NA	CASSLAGSSSGANVLTF	TGCGCCAGCAGCTTGGCAGGGAGTAGCTCCGGGGCCAACGTCCTGACTTTC
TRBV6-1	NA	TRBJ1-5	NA	CASSEVHGLNQPQHF	TGTGCCAGCAGTGAGGTTCATGGGCTAAATCAGCCCCAGCATTTT
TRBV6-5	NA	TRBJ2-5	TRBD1	CASGHPEDRGETQYF	TGTGCCAGCGGGCACCCGGAGGACAGGGGGGAGACCCAGTACTTC
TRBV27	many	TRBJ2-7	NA	CASSPGPPYEQYF	TGTGCCAGCAGTCCAGGACCCCCCTACGAGCAGTACTTC
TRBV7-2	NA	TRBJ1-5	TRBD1	CASSIGTGASNQPQHF	TGTGCCAGCAGCATCGGGACAGGGGCTAGCAATCAGCCCCAGCATTTT
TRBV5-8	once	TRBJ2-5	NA	CASSFGTARLKETQYF	TGTGCCAGCAGCTTTGGCACAGCGCGGTTAAAAGAGACCCAGTACTTC
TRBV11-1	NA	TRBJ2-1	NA	CASSSGPNNEQFF	TGTGCCAGCAGCTCGGGACCGAACAATGAGCAGTTCTTC
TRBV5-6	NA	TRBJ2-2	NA	CASSLGGGWGTGELFF	TGTGCCAGCAGCTTGGGAGGGGGATGGGGCACCGGGGAGCTGTTTTTT
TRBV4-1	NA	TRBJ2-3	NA	CASSQQTGSTDTQYF	TGCGCCAGCAGCCAACAGACCGGTAGCACAGATACGCAGTATTTT